These 3 T cell receptor beta chains came from one sample sequenced in a study of T cell responses to AZD1222 COVID-19 vaccine. Produced via immunoSEQ multiplex PCR; TCRdb's table is partial and in-frame only. The sample includes 90,000 to 120,000 clones, about 94% of them seen just once. The material was peripheral blood, obtained on day 0 of AZD1222 vaccination. These receptor sequences come from an adult in good health.

The rearrangement joins TRBV2 to TRBJ1-1; D remains unclear. The CDR3 runs 13 residues. The V gene lost 5 bases and the J gene lost 2 bases, with 9 bases spanning the gap. The germline V gene has CDR1 SNHLY and CDR2 FYNNEI. CDR3: CASSSEINTEAFF. The CDR3 DNA sequence: TGTGCCAGCAGTAGCGAAATAAACACTGAAGCTTTCTTT.

The chain couples TRBV24-1 to TRBJ1-2, with D hard to call. The CDR3 covers 11 residues. With 2 bases removed from V and 8 bases from J, the gap between germline ends came to 5 bases. Germline lookup yields CDR1 KGHDR and CDR2 SFDVKD. The DNA of the CDR3 is TGTGCCACCAGTGATTCGGACGGCTACACCTTC. It encodes CATSDSDGYTF.

V and J are TRBV3-1 (or the pseudogene TRBV3-2) and TRBJ2-7; no definite D call. The V and J ends lost 2 bases and 3 bases respectively, with 14 bases between them. The CDR3 is 15 residues long. CDR1 is LGHDT and CDR2 is YNNKEL in the germline V gene (reference sequence). The CDR3 coding sequence is TGTGCCAGCAGCCAATCGCCCCCCCCTAGCTACGAGCAGTACTTC. Its protein is CASSQSPPPSYEQYF.